These 27 T cell receptor beta chains were sequenced from one sample in a study of cytomegalovirus exposure and HLA in healthy donors (dated by TCRdb to 2015 to 2018). The library was prepared using the immunoSEQ multiplex PCR assay. The multiplex PCR relied on a mix of 60 forward primers for TCR Vbeta segments and 13 reverse primers for TCR Jbeta segments. The source is immuneACCESS, and TCRdb retained only in-frame sequences with V and J called. Part of the clones is not carried over; for the studies checked, unresolved V genes explain less than half of this, and the remainder is unexplained. This sample holds roughly 150,000 clones; approximately 9% were observed only once. The ten largest clonotypes hold about 2% of the sample. The sample consisted of PBMCs. The receptors come from a male donor in good health and CMV-seronegative.

The genes are TRBV28 and TRBJ1-3; unclear D gene. V was pared by 3 bases and J by 4 bases, with 13 bases between. CDR1 and CDR2 (germline): MDHEN, SYDVKM. The CDR3 loop spans 15 amino acids. DNA for the CDR3: TGTGCCAGCAGTTTTTCATCAGGATTAGGAAACACCATATATTTT. Translation: CASSFSSGLGNTIYF.

This chain uses TRBV9 with TRBJ2-2; 7 bases agree with TRBD1. Germline CDR1 reads SGDLS; CDR2 reads YYNGEE. Trimming took 0 bases from V and 4 from J; bases not matched to a gene: 6. CDR3 length: 16 amino acids. CDR3 DNA sequence: TGTGCCAGCAGCGTAGATCGGCACAGGGGCACCGGGGAGCTGTTTTTT. Amino acids: CASSVDRHRGTGELFF.

This clone was picked up a small number of times. CDR3 in DNA: TGCGCCAGCAGCCAAGAGACGGGTATATATGGCTACACCTTC. It specifies CASSQETGIYGYTF. The chain couples TRBV4-1 to TRBJ1-2; D uncertain. The CDR3 has 14 residues. V lost 0 bases and J lost 5, with 10 bases in between. Germline V gene sequence: CDR1 MGHRA, CDR2 YSYEKL.

The rearrangement joins TRBV4-1 to TRBJ1-2, with 8 bases lining up with TRBD1. Germline CDR1 MGHRA, CDR2 YSYEKL. This CDR3 has 16 amino acids. Germline trimming cut 2 bases from V and 3 bases from J; bases unmatched to any gene: 8. CDR3 bases: TGCGCCAGCAGCCAATTCACAGGGGGTCGTGACTATGGCTACACCTTC. Translation gives CASSQFTGGRDYGYTF.

V is TRBV7-2 and J is TRBJ2-5; no clear D. There are 13 residues in the CDR3. The V end lost 0 bases, the J end lost 2 bases, and 4 bases lay between the germline ends. Per the germline V gene, CDR1 is SGHTA and CDR2 is FQGNSA. The CDR3 region has the DNA TGTGCCAGCAGCTTAGCTCGGCAAGAGACCCAGTACTTC. Protein: CASSLARQETQYF.

This chain uses TRBV7-9 with TRBJ1-2; 7 nucleotides match TRBD1. With 1 base clipped from V and 1 base from J, the junction kept 15 bases outside the gene matches. The CDR3 runs 19 residues. Per germline, CDR1 SEHNR and CDR2 FQNEAQ (reference sequence). CDR3 sequence reads: CASSLGGKTGRWHNYGYTF. CDR3 nucleotide sequence: TGTGCCAGCAGCTTAGGAGGGAAGACAGGGAGGTGGCATAACTATGGCTACACCTTC.

This sequence joins TRBV5-1 and TRBJ2-3, with D tentatively TRBD1 (5 bases). From germline, CDR1 is SGHRS and CDR2 YFSETQ. Trimming removed 2 bases at V and 4 bases at J, with 17 bases between. The CDR3 runs 16 residues. The DNA of the CDR3 is TGCGCCAGCAGCTTCGGGCAGGGTCTACTGTCAGATACGCAGTATTTT. Its protein product is CASSFGQGLLSDTQYF. Full variable domain (missing parts from reference TRBV5-1 and TRBJ2-3): KAGVTQTPRYLIKTRGQQVTLSCSPISGHRSVSWYQQTPGQGLQFLFEYFSETQRNKGNFPGRFSGRQFSNSRSEMNVSTLELGDSALYLCASSFGQGLLSDTQYFGPGTRLTVL.

This clone was counted only a few times. The rearrangement joins TRBV6-1 to TRBJ2-1; tentative D call: TRBD1 (6 bases). The V and J ends lost 8 bases and 0 bases respectively, with 11 bases between them. This CDR3 spans 14 amino acids. CDR1 MNHNS and CDR2 SASEGT come from the germline V gene. The chain's CDR3 is CASVTGLSYNEQFF. CDR3 nucleotide sequence: TGTGCCAGCGTTACAGGGCTCTCCTACAATGAGCAGTTCTTC.

The chain has TRBV7-2 and TRBJ2-1; 10 bases match TRBD2. This CDR3 is built from 14 residues. Germline loops: CDR1 SGHTA, CDR2 FQGNSA. V gave up 2 bases and J gave up 7 bases; unmatched junction bases: 2. This CDR3 is CASSLFSGRNEQFF. CDR3 DNA sequence: TGTGCCAGCAGCTTATTTAGCGGGAGGAATGAGCAGTTCTTC.

This clone was seen only a few times. The gene calls are TRBV4-1 and TRBJ1-6, with D possibly TRBD1 on 6 matching bases. This CDR3 has 15 residues. Germline V gives CDR1 MGHRA, CDR2 YSYEKL. V lost 1 base and J lost 8, with 12 bases in between. In DNA form, the CDR3 reads TGCGCCAGCAGCCAAGTTGGAAGGGGGTATTCACCCCTCCACTTT. Translating it yields CASSQVGRGYSPLHF.

This clone was recorded a few times. The chain combines TRBV27 with TRBJ2-3; TRBD2 matches 10 bases. The CDR3 contains 18 residues. Germline CDR1 reads MNHEY; CDR2 reads SMNVEV (reference sequence). The trim removed 2 bases at V and 3 bases at J, leaving 11 bases unmatched. The CDR3 sequence: CASSLRVASGGRTDTQYF. Written as DNA, the CDR3 is TGTGCCAGCAGTTTAAGAGTGGCTAGCGGGGGAAGGACAGATACGCAGTATTTT.

The chain combines TRBV29-1 with TRBJ1-1, with TRBD1 identical over 7 bases. Germline values: CDR1 SQVTM, CDR2 ANQGSEA. This CDR3 has 10 amino acids. V trimming: 6 bases; J trimming: 9 bases; junction bases outside the gene matches: 4. CDR3 region: CSVAGQQAFF. In nucleotides, the CDR3 is TGCAGCGTGGCGGGACAGCAAGCTTTCTTT.

The CDR3 sequence: CASSGTGRGDTEAFF. The CDR3 DNA reads as TGTGCCAGCAGTGGCACAGGCCGCGGGGACACTGAAGCTTTCTTT. This chain links TRBV2 with TRBJ1-1; weak D call: TRBD1 (5 bases). V shed 4 bases and J shed 3 bases, with 15 bases lying between them. The CDR3 runs to 15 residues. CDR1 is SNHLY and CDR2 is FYNNEI in the germline V gene. Together with reference TRBV2 and TRBJ1-1, the CDR3 gives the full variable domain: EPEVTQTPSHQVTQMGQEVILRCVPISNHLYFYWYRQILGQKVEFLVSFYNNEISEKSEIFDDQFSVERPDGSNFTLKIRSTKLEDSAMYFCASSGTGRGDTEAFFGQGTRLTVV.

This chain joins TRBV18 and TRBJ1-2; D is unresolved. Between the trimmed V and J ends, which lost 5 bases and 1 base, there was a span of 17 bases. This CDR3 comprises 16 residues. CDR1 and CDR2 (germline): KGHSH, LQKENI. The CDR3 coding sequence is TGTGCCAGCTCAAAGGATCGGGCGGGGAGTAACTATGGCTACACCTTC. Amino acids: CASSKDRAGSNYGYTF.

The rearrangement links TRBV10-3 to TRBJ1-1; D possibly corresponds to TRBD1 (6 bases). Trimming shortened V by 9 bases and J by 1 base, and 9 bases separated the two germline ends. The CDR3 has 12 residues. Germline assignment: CDR1 ENHRY and CDR2 SYGVKD. CDR3 in amino acids: CAIQQGNTEAFF. CDR3 DNA sequence: TGTGCCATACAACAGGGGAACACTGAAGCTTTCTTT.

Only a few counts were recorded for this clone. The chain has TRBV7-2 and TRBJ2-5; 8 bases align to TRBD1. With V trimmed by 4 bases and J by 5 bases, 9 bases remained unmatched. The length of the CDR3 is 15 residues. CDR1 and CDR2 (germline): SGHTA, FQGNSA. CDR3 nucleotides: TGTGCCAGCAGCTCTACAGGGGGATCTTGGGAGACCCAGTACTTC. Encoded protein: CASSSTGGSWETQYF.

The chain is built from TRBV9 and TRBJ2-7, with D possibly TRBD2 on 6 matching bases. This CDR3 is 18 amino acids long. Germline V gives CDR1 SGDLS, CDR2 YYNGEE. V was clipped by 3 bases and J by 2 bases, with 24 bases between them. The CDR3 sequence is CASSDPRGTPTRPYEQYF. The DNA of the CDR3 is TGTGCCAGCAGCGACCCCAGAGGGACTCCTACTCGCCCCTACGAGCAGTACTTC.

V and J are TRBV19 and TRBJ1-3; 7 nucleotides line up with TRBD1. Trimming removed 6 bases from V and 3 bases from J; junction bases left unmatched: 8. Germline V lookup: CDR1 LNHDA, CDR2 SQIVND (reference sequence). The CDR3 is made up of 15 amino acids. Here the CDR3 DNA reads TGTGCCAGTAGCGGGACCGGGACAGTTGGAAACACCATATATTTT. This codes for CASSGTGTVGNTIYF. Looking up the rest from reference TRBV19 and TRBJ1-3 gives the full variable domain: DGGITQSPKYLFRKEGQNVTLSCEQNLNHDAMYWYRQDPGQGLRLIYYSQIVNDFQKGDIAEGYSVSREKKESFPLTVTSAQKNPTAFYLCASSGTGTVGNTIYFGEGSWLTVV.

This clone has just a few counts. Other DNA variants within this sample encode the same CDR3. This chain uses TRBV28 with TRBJ2-7; 9 bases agree with TRBD1. This CDR3 region has 16 residues. V shed 3 bases and J 3 bases; nucleotides not matched to a gene: 9. The V gene's germline CDR1 is MDHEN and CDR2 SYDVKM. For the CDR3, the DNA is TGTGCCAGCAGTTTCGTTAGTACAGGGGGCCTCTACGAGCAGTACTTC. Its translation: CASSFVSTGGLYEQYF.

The CDR3 region is CASSLVGQGDYNEQFF. In DNA, the CDR3 is TGTGCCAGCAGCTTAGTCGGGCAGGGGGATTACAATGAGCAGTTCTTC. The genes are TRBV7-9 and TRBJ2-1; the match to TRBD1 covers 7 bases. Germline-derived CDR1 and CDR2 are SEHNR and FQNEAQ (reference sequence). J gave up 4 bases and V 1 base, and 7 bases lay outside the gene matches. The CDR3 spans 16 residues.

In its sample, this clone was seen a few times. V is TRBV12-5 and J is TRBJ2-1, with D tentatively TRBD2 (6 bases). Germline V gene data show CDR1 as LGHNT and CDR2 as FRNRAP. This CDR3 has 13 residues. V lost 6 bases and J lost 1, with 7 bases in between. The CDR3 bases are TGTGCTAGTGGGGGACTGTCCTACAATGAGCAGTTCTTC. It specifies CASGGLSYNEQFF. Together with reference TRBV12-5 and TRBJ2-1, the CDR3 gives the full variable domain: DARVTQTPRHKVTEMGQEVTMRCQPILGHNTVFWYRQTMMQGLELLAYFRNRAPLDDSGMPKDRFSAEMPDATLATLKIQPSEPRDSAVYFCASGGLSYNEQFFGPGTRLTVL.

This clone was counted only a few times. This chain links TRBV6-1 with TRBJ2-5, with 14 bases lining up with TRBD2. The DNA end is more similar to TRBJ2-7, so the J call may be wrong. In germline, CDR1 is MNHNS, CDR2 SASEGT. The CDR3 contains 14 residues. This CDR3 reads CASSPGTSGGEQYF. As DNA, the CDR3 is TGTGCCAGCAGCCCCGGGACTAGCGGGGGCGAGCAGTACTTC.

The chain is built from TRBV5-5 and TRBJ2-7, with 8 positions matching TRBD2. CDR3 size: 13 residues. V was clipped by 2 bases and J by 3 bases; unmatched bases: 1. Germline assignment: CDR1 SGHKS and CDR2 YYEKEE (reference sequence). The CDR3 sequence: CASSFGTSYEQYF. CDR3 nucleotide sequence: TGTGCCAGCAGCTTCGGGACTAGCTACGAGCAGTACTTC.

This clone appeared a few times. The chain has TRBV18 and TRBJ2-7; the D gene is possibly TRBD2 (5 bases). The CDR3 totals 14 residues. Trimming took off 6 bases at V and 4 bases at J, with 16 bases between the two ends. CDR1 is KGHSH and CDR2 is LQKENI in the germline V gene. This CDR3 reads CASSTSGGSYEQYF. CDR3 coding DNA: TGTGCCAGCTCCACCAGCGGCGGTTCTTACGAGCAGTACTTC.

As regards this clone: An end of the junction does not agree with germline; a read error may underlie this. The same CDR3 can be traced to other DNA sequences in this sample. The V gene is TRBV4-3, the J gene TRBJ1-1, with D perhaps TRBD1 (6 bases). Germline CDR1 LGHNA, CDR2 YSLEER. The CDR3 sequence is 17 residues long. CDR3 nucleotides: TGCGCCAGCAGCCAAGAATTCAGGGGATGGGGGAACACTGAGGCTTTCTTT. The encoded protein is CASSQEFRGWGNTEAFF.

This clone has just a few counts. CDR3 protein: CASSYSYTASFSGYTF. In DNA form, the CDR3 reads TGTGCCAGCAGTTACTCTTATACAGCATCATTCTCAGGTTACACCTTC. This chain joins TRBV6-5 and TRBJ1-2; D is unresolved. Germline CDR1 and CDR2: MNHEY and SVGAGI. The ends were cut back, 0 bases at V and 11 bases at J, with 22 bases in the middle. The CDR3 consists of 16 residues.

V is TRBV5-6 and J is TRBJ1-1; 8 bases are a match to TRBD1. Germline lookup yields CDR1 SGHDT and CDR2 YYEEEE. This CDR3 has 12 residues. The J segment lost 8 bases and the V segment lost 2 bases, leaving 2 bases of the junction unmatched. CDR3 sequence reads: CASSFRDREAFF. CDR3 coding DNA: TGTGCCAGCAGCTTCCGGGACAGGGAAGCTTTCTTT.